These T cell receptor beta chains were read from a single sample in a study of cytomegalovirus exposure and HLA in healthy donors. The protocol was immunoSEQ multiplex PCR, while the TCRdb copy is restricted to in-frame clones and leaves out a portion. Altogether approximately 180,000 clones are present, roughly 86% being singletons, with the ten largest covering approximately 1.7%. The specimen sequenced was PBMCs. The receptors come from a woman under 30 in good health and CMV-seronegative. CDR3s include the opening cysteine and the closing phenylalanine or tryptophan. Fields, in order: V gene, clone size, J gene, D gene, CDR3 protein, CDR3 DNA. D genes are given only for firm matches. Size is stated for part of the rows, as once, few or many counts, or as a class when the clone is expanded.

>TRBV28|.|TRBJ1-2|.
CATSRSYGYTF
TGTGCCACCTCCAGGTCCTATGGCTACACCTTC
>TRBV29-1|.|TRBJ2-1|.
CSARGNEQFF
TGCAGCGCCAGGGGTAATGAGCAGTTCTTC
>TRBV10-3|.|TRBJ1-6|.
CAISQEHDSPLHF
TGTGCCATCAGTCAAGAACACGATTCACCCCTCCACTTT
>TRBV18|.|TRBJ2-5|.
CASSPVERRETQYF
TGTGCCAGCTCACCAGTTGAAAGGAGGGAGACCCAGTACTTC
>TRBV19|.|TRBJ2-7|TRBD2
CASSIGLAGGPYEQYF
TGTGCCAGTAGTATAGGGCTAGCGGGAGGTCCCTACGAGCAGTACTTC
>TRBV2|once|TRBJ1-2|.
CASISTGTDGYTF
TGTGCCAGCATTTCAACAGGGACGGATGGCTACACCTTC
>TRBV5-8|.|TRBJ2-7|TRBD2
CASSFPGGSIYEQYF
TGTGCCAGCAGTTTTCCGGGAGGGTCGATCTACGAGCAGTACTTC
>TRBV6-5|.|TRBJ1-3|TRBD1
CASISTGTGNTIYF
TGTGCCAGCATCTCGACAGGGACTGGAAACACCATATATTTT
>TRBV9|.|TRBJ2-3|TRBD2
CASSPLRGEGPLRF
TGTGCCAGCAGCCCTCTCAGAGGGGAGGGACCGCTGCGATTT
>TRBV27|.|TRBJ2-5|.
CASSERMRGETQYF
TGTGCCAGCAGTGAAAGGATGCGGGGAGAGACCCAGTACTTC
>TRBV5-1|.|TRBJ2-2|.
CASSPGYGTNTGELFF
TGCGCCAGCAGCCCCGGATACGGGACAAACACCGGGGAGCTGTTTTTT
>TRBV7-2|.|TRBJ2-3|TRBD2
CASSRMLAGGKDTQYF
TGTGCCAGCAGCCGTATGCTAGCGGGAGGGAAAGATACGCAGTATTTT
>TRBV5-4|few|TRBJ1-1|TRBD1
CASSLYGQGGAFF
TGTGCCAGCAGCTTGTATGGACAGGGAGGGGCTTTCTTT
>TRBV19|.|TRBJ1-2|.
CASVLQGNYGYTF
TGTGCCAGTGTCCTCCAGGGGAACTATGGCTACACCTTC
>TRBV7-6|.|TRBJ2-1|.
CASSLAGGYNEQFF
TGTGCCAGCAGCTTAGCGGGGGGATACAATGAGCAGTTCTTC
>TRBV7-2|once|TRBJ2-7|TRBD1
CASSLGPGGLNEQYF
TGTGCCAGCAGCTTAGGTCCAGGGGGCTTGAACGAGCAGTACTTC
>TRBV20-1|.|TRBJ1-2|.
CSARPLRGYTF
TGCAGTGCTAGACCACTTCGGGGCTACACCTTC
>TRBV14|.|TRBJ1-4|.
CASSQTGRHEKLFF
TGTGCCAGCAGCCAAACAGGGCGTCATGAAAAACTGTTTTTT
>TRBV18|.|TRBJ2-1|.
CASSPRDHNEQFF
TGTGCCAGCTCTCCCAGGGATCACAATGAGCAGTTCTTC
>TRBV7-9|.|TRBJ1-2|.
CASSFSYGTDYGYTF
TGTGCCAGCAGCTTTAGTTACGGGACTGACTATGGCTACACCTTC
>TRBV7-8|once|TRBJ1-4|.
CASGRVDEKLFF
TGTGCCAGCGGCAGGGTAGATGAAAAACTGTTTTTT
>TRBV6-1|.|TRBJ1-4|TRBD1
CASSEREGQGLATNEKLFF
TGTGCCAGCAGTGAAAGGGAGGGACAGGGCCTTGCAACTAATGAAAAACTGTTTTTT
>TRBV16|.|TRBJ1-1|.
CASSLGQRSNTEAFF
TGTGCCAGCAGCCTCGGACAGCGAAGCAACACTGAAGCTTTCTTT
>TRBV6-6|once|TRBJ2-7|.
CASSYPDSYEQYF
TGTGCCAGCAGTTACCCCGACAGCTACGAGCAGTACTTC
>TRBV6-1|.|TRBJ1-1|TRBD1
CASRGQVMNTEAFF
TGTGCCAGCAGGGGACAGGTCATGAACACTGAAGCTTTCTTT
>TRBV12-5|.|TRBJ2-6|.
CASGNNVLTF
TGTGCTAGTGGCAACAACGTCCTGACTTTC
>TRBV28|.|TRBJ2-5|TRBD2
CASSLWVAGNQETQYF
TGTGCCAGCAGTTTATGGGTAGCGGGGAACCAAGAGACCCAGTACTTC
>TRBV12-5|.|TRBJ2-3|TRBD2
CASAPPLAGVRDTQYF
TGTGCTAGTGCCCCTCCCCTAGCGGGAGTCAGGGATACGCAGTATTTT
>TRBV9|.|TRBJ2-5|TRBD2
CASSVAEGGETQYF
TGTGCCAGCAGCGTAGCTGAGGGAGGGGAGACCCAGTACTTC
>TRBV28|.|TRBJ1-4|TRBD1
CASRPDRAVDEKLFF
TGTGCCAGCAGGCCCGACAGGGCAGTCGATGAAAAACTGTTTTTT
>TRBV19|.|TRBJ1-6|TRBD1
CASSIDRAAYNSPLHF
TGTGCCAGTAGTATTGACAGGGCTGCATATAATTCACCCCTCCACTTT
>TRBV7-2|.|TRBJ1-1|.
CASSLATGNTEAFF
TGTGCCAGCAGCTTAGCGACGGGGAACACTGAAGCTTTCTTT
>TRBV18|once|TRBJ1-4|.
CASSPLGQRDEKLFF
TGTGCCAGCTCACCACTCGGACAACGGGATGAAAAACTGTTTTTT
>TRBV27|.|TRBJ2-1|TRBD1
CASSPSTGHPRSEQFF
TGTGCCAGCAGTCCCTCGACAGGGCACCCCCGCAGTGAGCAGTTCTTC
>TRBV2|.|TRBJ2-2|TRBD2
CASKRSGIVGELFF
TGTGCCAGCAAGCGTAGCGGGATCGTCGGGGAGCTGTTTTTT
>TRBV27|.|TRBJ2-7|TRBD1
CASSLLQGASYEQYF
TGTGCCAGCAGTTTATTACAGGGGGCTAGTTACGAGCAGTACTTC
>TRBV28|once|TRBJ2-4|TRBD1
CASSPGTAKNIQYF
TGTGCCAGCAGCCCCGGGACAGCGAAAAACATTCAGTACTTC
>TRBV11-2|.|TRBJ1-2|.
CASSLGGVGSYTF
TGTGCCAGCAGCTTAGGGGGGGTTGGGAGCTACACCTTC
>TRBV7-9|.|TRBJ1-5|TRBD1
CASSLALQGAGSQPQHF
TGTGCCAGCAGCTTAGCTCTCCAGGGGGCGGGAAGTCAGCCCCAGCATTTT
>TRBV5-4|.|TRBJ2-7|TRBD2
CASSSAAGGPVAEQYF
TGTGCCAGCAGCTCCGCCGCGGGAGGGCCTGTCGCCGAGCAGTACTTC
>TRBV11-3|.|TRBJ2-7|.
CASSLGSYEQYF
TGTGCCAGCAGCTTAGGGAGCTACGAGCAGTACTTC
>TRBV30|.|TRBJ1-5|.
CAWDHGGANQPQHF
TGTGCCTGGGACCACGGGGGGGCGAATCAGCCCCAGCATTTT
>TRBV5-4|.|TRBJ2-1|TRBD1
CASSSVDRVNEQFF
TGTGCCAGCAGCAGCGTGGACAGGGTGAATGAGCAGTTCTTC
>TRBV19|.|TRBJ2-5|TRBD2
CATGGGVGETQYF
TGTGCCACCGGCGGGGGGGTCGGGGAGACCCAGTACTTC
>TRBV19|.|TRBJ2-1|.
CASSQVPRQFF
TGTGCCAGTAGTCAGGTGCCTCGGCAGTTCTTC
>TRBV4-1|.|TRBJ2-1|TRBD2
CASSLAGEVYNEQFF
TGCGCCAGCAGCCTAGCGGGAGAGGTCTACAATGAGCAGTTCTTC
>TRBV7-3|.|TRBJ2-3|.
CASSPAGSTDTQYF
TGTGCCAGCAGCCCAGCGGGCAGCACAGATACGCAGTATTTT
>TRBV15|.|TRBJ2-3|.
CATSSPPKTLGDTQYF
TGTGCCACCAGCAGCCCCCCGAAGACTCTTGGAGATACGCAGTATTTT
>TRBV28|.|TRBJ1-1|.
CASSLAGANTEAFF
TGTGCCAGCAGTTTAGCGGGGGCGAACACTGAAGCTTTCTTT
>TRBV19|.|TRBJ1-4|.
CASSELQLNNEKLFF
TGTGCCAGTAGTGAATTACAGCTGAATAATGAAAAACTGTTTTTT
>TRBV7-2|.|TRBJ2-1|TRBD2
CASSLGSGRINEQFF
TGTGCCAGCAGCTTAGGGAGCGGGAGGATTAATGAGCAGTTCTTC
>TRBV19|.|TRBJ1-1|TRBD1
CASSIAAGGNTEAFF
TGTGCCAGTAGTATAGCGGCAGGGGGTAACACTGAAGCTTTCTTT
>TRBV7-8|.|TRBJ1-5|.
CASSPTGYSNQPQHF
TGTGCCAGCAGCCCAACGGGGTATAGCAATCAGCCCCAGCATTTT
>TRBV5-4|.|TRBJ1-4|TRBD1
CASSVGQGGEKLFF
TGTGCCAGCAGCGTGGGACAGGGCGGTGAAAAACTGTTTTTT
>TRBV6-1|.|TRBJ1-3|.
CASSEALPRVKPRNTIYF
TGTGCCAGCAGTGAAGCCTTGCCGCGGGTTAAGCCTCGGAACACCATATATTTT
>TRBV7-9|few|TRBJ2-2|.
CASSLISNTGELFF
TGTGCCAGCAGCTTAATAAGCAACACCGGGGAGCTGTTTTTT
>TRBV29-1|.|TRBJ2-1|TRBD2
CSGTGLAGESSYNEQFF
TGCAGTGGCACGGGACTAGCGGGGGAAAGCTCCTACAATGAGCAGTTCTTC